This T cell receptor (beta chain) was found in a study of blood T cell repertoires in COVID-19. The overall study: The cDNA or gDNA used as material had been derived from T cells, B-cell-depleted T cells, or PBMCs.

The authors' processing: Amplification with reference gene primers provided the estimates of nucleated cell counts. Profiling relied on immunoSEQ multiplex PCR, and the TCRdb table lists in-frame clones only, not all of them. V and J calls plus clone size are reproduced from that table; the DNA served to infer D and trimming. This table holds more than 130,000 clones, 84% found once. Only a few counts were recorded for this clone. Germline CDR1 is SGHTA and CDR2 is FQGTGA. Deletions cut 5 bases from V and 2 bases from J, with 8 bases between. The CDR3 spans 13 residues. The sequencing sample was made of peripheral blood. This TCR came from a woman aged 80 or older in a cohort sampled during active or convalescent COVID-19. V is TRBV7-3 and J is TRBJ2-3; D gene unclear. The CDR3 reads CASSGTPTDTQYF. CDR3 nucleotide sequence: TGTGCCAGCAGCGGTACTCCCACAGATACGCAGTATTTT.